The 30 T cell receptor beta chains given below trace back to one sample, sequenced in a study of immune characterization of retroperitoneal liposarcoma. TCRdb re-analysed the PCR reads in MiXCR, keeping a single row per CDR3 protein. The sample yields fewer than 11,000 distinct CDR3 sequences, around 28% seen once. The sample comprised tumor tissue. These receptors were obtained from a male donor with retroperitoneal liposarcoma.

Relative to its sample, this clonotype is medium-sized. V usage is TRBV7-6 and J usage is TRBJ2-1; TRBD2 is a possible D gene (5 bases). Germline CDR1 reads SGHVS; CDR2 reads FNYEAQ. V was trimmed by 2 bases and J by 6 bases, leaving 8 bases between them. The CDR3 consists of 13 residues. CDR3 in DNA: TGTGCCAGCAGCTTAAACGGAGGCAATGAGCAGTTCTTC. Protein: CASSLNGGNEQFF.

This clonotype was counted at least ten times. The chain joins TRBV6-1 to TRBJ2-1, with D tentatively TRBD2 (5 bases). The CDR3 spans 14 residues. Between the trimmed V and J ends, which lost 3 bases and 4 bases, there was a span of 10 bases. In germline, CDR1 is MNHNS, CDR2 SASEGT. The CDR3 bases are TGTGCCAGCAGTGAGACTATAAGTTACAATGAGCAGTTCTTC. Amino acids: CASSETISYNEQFF.

This clonotype is categorized as medium-sized (0.01 to 0.1%). The chain recombines TRBV6-1 with TRBJ2-2; D possibly corresponds to TRBD1 (6 bases). The germline CDR1 and CDR2 sequences are MNHNS and SASEGT. CDR3 length: 14 residues. Trimming shortened V by 4 bases and J by 7 bases, and 13 bases separated the two germline ends. The CDR3 DNA reads as TGTGCCAGCAGTGCCCTAGGGGACATCGGGGAGCTGTTTTTT. This sequence encodes CASSALGDIGELFF.

This clonotype qualifies as medium-sized (0.01 to 0.1%). The junction departs from the called germline gene at one end, perhaps through a read error. The chain joins TRBV6-1 to TRBJ2-1; D gene uncertain. The J call could be wrong; TRBJ2-7 is a better fit for the DNA end. Per the germline V gene, CDR1 is MNHNS and CDR2 is SASEGT. The CDR3 has 12 amino acids. As DNA, the CDR3 is TGTGCCAGCAGTGAAAGACCCTATGAGCAGTACTTC. This translates into CASSERPYEQYF.

The chain recombines TRBV6-1 with TRBJ2-3, with 10 bases fitting TRBD2. This CDR3 contains 16 residues. The junction had 4 bases not matched to a gene; V was cut back by 3 bases and J by 1 base. Per the germline V gene, CDR1 is MNHNS and CDR2 is SASEGT. CDR3 protein: CASSDPLAGGTDTQYF. For the CDR3, the DNA is TGTGCCAGCAGTGACCCTCTAGCGGGGGGCACAGATACGCAGTATTTT.

This clonotype occurred a few times. The chain is built from TRBV12-5 and TRBJ1-5; D remains unclear. The ends were cut back, 3 bases at V and 6 bases at J, with 15 bases in the middle. The CDR3 spans 15 residues. The germline CDR1 and CDR2 sequences are LGHNT and FRNRAP. The CDR3 DNA is TGTGCTAGTGGTTTAGTTGGATCGGGCCGTCAGCCCCAGCATTTT. Translated: CASGLVGSGRQPQHF. The variable domain in full, completed from reference TRBV12-5 and TRBJ1-5, reads DARVTQTPRHKVTEMGQEVTMRCQPILGHNTVFWYRQTMMQGLELLAYFRNRAPLDDSGMPKDRFSAEMPDATLATLKIQPSEPRDSAVYFCASGLVGSGRQPQHFGDGTRLSIL.

This clonotype was picked up many times. This chain uses TRBV7-2 with TRBJ2-3; 8 nucleotides match TRBD2. CDR1 and CDR2 from the germline V gene are SGHTA and FQGNSA. CDR3 size: 15 residues. V shed 3 bases, J shed 4 bases, and the junction held 6 bases outside the gene matches. CDR3 in DNA: TGTGCCAGCAGCTTCCGGAGCGGGAGTTCAGATACGCAGTATTTT. Protein product: CASSFRSGSSDTQYF.

V and J are TRBV6-8 and TRBJ1-1; perhaps TRBD1 as D (5 bases). CDR1 is MNHGY, CDR2 SAAAGT, per germline. The V gene lost 2 bases and the J gene lost 4 bases, with 8 bases spanning the gap. CDR3 length equals 13 residues. The DNA of the CDR3 is TGTGCCAGCAGTTACGAGAGGGGCACTGAAGCTTTCTTT. It is translated as CASSYERGTEAFF.

Judged by abundance, this clonotype is large. J is TRBJ2-5 and V is TRBV7-2, with D possibly matching TRBD2 (5 bases). The CDR3 consists of 14 residues. CDR1 and CDR2 from the germline V gene are SGHTA and FQGNSA. The ends were cut back, 3 bases at V and 5 bases at J, with 13 bases in the middle. CDR3 loop: CASSFGQPGETQYF. The CDR3 DNA is TGTGCCAGCAGCTTTGGGCAGCCGGGGGAGACCCAGTACTTC.

The CDR3 DNA is TGTGCAACAGGGATCTCCTACAATGAGCAGTACTTC. Protein: CATGISYNEQYF. The V gene is TRBV11-1, the J gene TRBJ2-1, with D possibly TRBD1 on 6 matching bases. The J call is doubtful: the DNA matches TRBJ2-7 better. The length of the CDR3 is 12 residues. Germline CDR1 and CDR2: SGHAT and FQDESV (reference sequence).

This clonotype was found a few times. This chain links TRBV6-4 with TRBJ2-3; no reliable D call. The CDR3 spans 14 residues. Germline CDR1 MRHNA, CDR2 SNTAGT. V was pared by 6 bases and J by 1 base, with 11 bases between. This CDR3 reads CASSPGQGTDTQYF. CDR3 in DNA: TGTGCCAGCAGCCCGGGCCAGGGCACAGATACGCAGTATTTT.

CDR3 in DNA: TGCGCCAGCAGCCAGCAGGGAGCTGGGGCCAACGTCCTGACTTTC. It translates to CASSQQGAGANVLTF. The J gene is TRBJ2-6, the V gene TRBV4-1; D may correspond to TRBD1 or TRBD2 (5 bases each). Trimming cost V 3 bases and J 2 bases, with 8 bases left between them. This CDR3 is 15 amino acids long. The V gene's germline CDR1 is MGHRA and CDR2 YSYEKL.

The rearrangement links TRBV6-1 to TRBJ1-5, with 7 bases lining up with TRBD1. From germline, CDR1 is MNHNS and CDR2 SASEGT. The V and J ends lost 5 bases and 2 bases, in that order; junction bases with no gene match: 0. CDR3 length equals 13 residues. CDR3 bases: TGTGCCAGCAGTACAGGGGGCAATCAGCCCCAGCATTTT. Its translation: CASSTGGNQPQHF.

The chain links TRBV6-1 to TRBJ2-2; D gene unclear. The ends were cut back, 8 bases at V and 1 base at J, with 14 bases in the middle. The CDR3 consists of 15 residues. Germline lookup yields CDR1 MNHNS and CDR2 SASEGT. The CDR3 nucleotides are TGTGCCAGCGAGTACAGTGGGCAGAACACCGGGGAGCTGTTTTTT. Encoded protein: CASEYSGQNTGELFF.

The chain carries TRBV5-6 and TRBJ2-1; perhaps TRBD1 as D (6 bases). The last part of the DNA fits TRBJ2-7 better; the J call may be wrong. The CDR3 length is 16 residues. Per germline, CDR1 SGHDT and CDR2 YYEEEE. The DNA for the CDR3 is TGTGCCAGCAGCTTGTTAGGGCAGGGGCCCCCCTACGAGCAGTACTTC. Translation gives CASSLLGQGPPYEQYF.

The chain couples TRBV6-9 to TRBJ2-1; TRBD1 matches at 9 bases. The CDR3 loop spans 15 amino acids. The V gene end was trimmed by 3 bases and the J gene end by 13 bases; junction bases not matched to a gene: 13. Germline V gives CDR1 MNHGY, CDR2 SVAAGI. CDR3 bases: TGTGCCAGCAGTTACGGGACAGGGATACAAGAGACCCAGTTCTTC. Its protein product is CASSYGTGIQETQFF.

This chain joins TRBV14 and TRBJ2-5; D might be TRBD2 (5 bases). The end of the DNA is better explained by TRBJ2-7, so the J call may be wrong. This CDR3 has 12 amino acids. The germline V gene encodes CDR1 SGHDN and CDR2 FVKESK. CDR3 sequence: CASSHEGHEQYF. The CDR3 DNA follows: TGTGCCAGCAGCCATGAGGGCCACGAGCAGTACTTC.

In this sample, this clonotype turned up many times. The rearrangement uses TRBV6-1 and TRBJ2-1; TRBD2 matches 8 bases. The tail of the sequence fits TRBJ2-7 better, so the J call may be wrong. CDR1 MNHNS and CDR2 SASEGT come from the germline V gene. This CDR3 region has 15 residues. The CDR3 DNA is TGTGCCAGCATTAGTACGGGGGGGGGGGGAAATGAGCAGTACTTC. It yields the protein CASISTGGGGNEQYF.

The V gene is TRBV6-1, the J gene TRBJ1-1; D is ambiguous. The CDR3 totals 15 residues. V lost 0 bases and J lost 9, with 17 bases in between. The germline CDR1 and CDR2 sequences are MNHNS and SASEGT. CDR3: CASSEALGPLEKAFF. The CDR3 bases are TGTGCCAGCAGTGAAGCGCTAGGGCCTCTCGAGAAAGCTTTCTTT.

V usage is TRBV10-2 and J usage is TRBJ2-3, with 7 bases matching TRBD2. The CDR3 totals 16 residues. V was pared by 0 bases and J by 2 bases, with 5 bases of the junction left unmatched. The germline V gene encodes CDR1 WSHSY and CDR2 SAAADI. Written as DNA, the CDR3 is TGCGCCAGCAGTGAGTCCCGGCGGGGGTACACAGATACGCAGTATTTT. It is translated as CASSESRRGYTDTQYF.

The genes are TRBV6-4 and TRBJ2-2; tentatively, D is TRBD2 (5 bases). V was cut by 6 bases and J by 2 bases, with 10 bases left in between. This CDR3 is 14 amino acids long. CDR1 is MRHNA and CDR2 is SNTAGT in the germline V gene. CDR3 protein: CASSQGSNTGELFF. The CDR3 DNA is TGTGCCAGCAGCCAAGGGAGTAACACCGGGGAGCTGTTTTTT.

By share of the sample, this clonotype is medium-sized. V gene TRBV7-2 combines with J gene TRBJ2-7, with TRBD1 as a possible D gene (6 bases). V gave up 2 bases and J gave up 0 bases, with 17 bases separating them. The CDR3 runs 17 residues. CDR1 SGHTA and CDR2 FQGNSA come from the germline V gene. CDR3 sequence reads: CASSLFVSTGYSYEQYF. DNA of the CDR3: TGTGCCAGCAGCTTATTCGTGTCGACAGGCTACTCCTACGAGCAGTACTTC.

In this sample, this clonotype turned up many times. The rearrangement joins TRBV7-3 to TRBJ2-1; 10 nucleotides align to TRBD2. With 4 bases clipped from V and 9 bases from J, the junction kept 3 bases outside the gene matches. CDR3 length: 13 amino acids. The germline CDR1 and CDR2 sequences are SGHTA and FQGTGA. CDR3 sequence (DNA): TGTGCCAGCAGCTCTCGGACTAGCGGTGAGCAGTTCTTC. It encodes CASSSRTSGEQFF.

Points on this clonotype: A junction boundary mismatches the germline segment, possibly from a read error. The chain combines TRBV6-8 with TRBJ2-2, with D possibly being TRBD1 or TRBD2 (5 bases each). The CDR3 is 14 residues long. Per germline, CDR1 MNHGY and CDR2 SAAAGT. In DNA, the CDR3 is TGTGCCAGCAGTTACTCGCCCCTCACCGGGGCGCTGTTTTTT. Its protein is CASSYSPLTGALFF.

This clonotype was counted only a few times. The CDR3 sequence: CASSQREVSYEQYF. The DNA for the CDR3 is TGTGCCAGCAGCCAACGAGAGGTTTCCTACGAGCAGTACTTC. The chain joins TRBV14 to TRBJ2-7, with D hard to call. Germline V gene lookup returns CDR1 SGHDN and CDR2 FVKESK. The CDR3 totals 14 residues. Trimming cost V 2 bases and J 1 base, with 9 bases left between them.

By sample share, this clonotype is medium-sized (0.01 to 0.1%). The chain couples TRBV6-1 to TRBJ2-1; D is ambiguous. The tail of the sequence fits TRBJ2-7 better, so the J call may be wrong. This CDR3 comprises 12 residues. The germline CDR1 and CDR2 sequences are MNHNS and SASEGT. The CDR3 sequence: CASSELVSEQYF. CDR3 nucleotides: TGTGCCAGCAGTGAATTGGTGAGCGAGCAGTACTTC.

This chain uses TRBV6-6 with TRBJ1-6, with 8 bases that match TRBD1. Trimming took 0 bases from V and 9 from J; bases not matched to a gene: 7. This CDR3 has 16 residues. From germline, CDR1 is MNHNY and CDR2 SVGAGI (reference sequence). In DNA form, the CDR3 reads TGTGCCAGCAGTTACTCGGGTGGACAGGGCAGTTCACCCCTCCACTTT. Translated, it gives CASSYSGGQGSSPLHF.

Remarks on this clonotype: A much larger clone lies one base from this, so it may be a read error. The chain uses TRBV6-1 and TRBJ2-1; TRBD1 aligns across 8 bases. Per germline, CDR1 MNHNS and CDR2 SASEGT. This CDR3 is built from 14 residues. This CDR3 is CASSEYNRGSELFF. The CDR3 DNA is TGTGCCAGCAGTGAATACAACAGGGGGTCCGAGCTGTTCTTC.

By share, this clonotype counts as medium-sized. The V call is TRBV6-1, the J call TRBJ2-5; TRBD1 matches at 11 bases. V shed 3 bases, J shed 3 bases, and the junction held 6 bases outside the gene matches. CDR3 length: 16 amino acids. CDR1 is MNHNS and CDR2 is SASEGT in the germline V gene. CDR3 loop: CASSDPRDRGEETQYF. CDR3 DNA sequence: TGTGCCAGCAGTGACCCGAGGGACAGGGGGGAAGAGACCCAGTACTTC.

This chain's CDR3 is CASSLVTDTQFF. In nucleotides, the CDR3 is TGTGCCAGCAGCTTAGTCACAGATACGCAGTTCTTC. The chain employs TRBV7-2 and TRBJ2-1; D is undetermined. Trimming took 1 base from V and 12 from J, leaving 10 bases between them. Germline CDR1 reads SGHTA; CDR2 reads FQGNSA. The length of the CDR3 is 12 residues.